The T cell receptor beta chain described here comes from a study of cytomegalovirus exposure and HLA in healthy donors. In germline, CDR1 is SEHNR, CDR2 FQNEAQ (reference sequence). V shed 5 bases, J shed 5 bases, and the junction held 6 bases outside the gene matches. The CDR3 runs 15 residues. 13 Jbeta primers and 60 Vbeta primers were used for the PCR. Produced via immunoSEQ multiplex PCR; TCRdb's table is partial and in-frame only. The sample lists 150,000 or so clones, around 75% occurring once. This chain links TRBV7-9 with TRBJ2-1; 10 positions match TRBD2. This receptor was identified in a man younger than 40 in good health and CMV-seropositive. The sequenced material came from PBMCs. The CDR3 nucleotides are TGTGCCAGCAGCCCACCACTAGCGGGGCACAATGAGCAGTTCTTC. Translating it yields CASSPPLAGHNEQFF.